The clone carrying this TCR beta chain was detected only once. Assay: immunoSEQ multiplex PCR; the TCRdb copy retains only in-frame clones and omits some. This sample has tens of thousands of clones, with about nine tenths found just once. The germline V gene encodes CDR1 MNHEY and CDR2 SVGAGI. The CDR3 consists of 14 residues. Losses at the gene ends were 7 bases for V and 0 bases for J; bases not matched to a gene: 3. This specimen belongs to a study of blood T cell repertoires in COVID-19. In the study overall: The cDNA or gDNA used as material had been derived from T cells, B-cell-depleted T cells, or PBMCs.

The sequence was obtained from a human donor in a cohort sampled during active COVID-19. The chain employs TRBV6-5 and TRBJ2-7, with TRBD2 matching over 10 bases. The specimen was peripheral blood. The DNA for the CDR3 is TGTGCCAGCACCGGGACTAGCGACTCCTACGAGCAGTACTTC. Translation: CASTGTSDSYEQYF.